This record covers a single TCR beta chain. Its antigen is not yet known. No clone much larger than this one lies a single base away; base qualities are absent. These data originate in a study of OX40 agonist ivuxolimab in advanced cancers. With regard to the full study: Ivuxolimab was a fully human IgG2 agonistic monoclonal antibody targeting the costimulatory receptor OX40 (CD134). Partial responses were achieved by three dose-escalation patients, of whom one had hepatocellular carcinoma and two had cutaneous melanoma. The paper covers the monotherapy dose-escalation part of the phase I ivuxolimab trial, which included N ≈ 50 patients. Among the approximately 50 dose-escalation patients, about 20 had hepatocellular carcinoma, 15 or so melanoma, 9 renal cell carcinoma and 9 head and neck cancer. The dose-escalation cohort was about 87% male with a mean age of roughly 62 years, ranging from roughly 23 to 90. Peripheral TCRbeta sequencing aimed to test whether ivuxolimab altered TCR sequence diversity and caused clonal T-cell expansion. Intravenous ivuxolimab was administered to patients every 2 weeks at six dose levels: 0.01, 0.1, 0.3, 1.5, 3 and 10 mg/kg. Prior anti-PD-1, anti-PD-L1 or anti-CTLA-4 therapy was permitted, and about 40% of dose-escalation patients had received checkpoint inhibitors.

To sequence the TCRbeta CDR3 region, genomic DNA was isolated from the sorted cells. The immunoSEQ Assay was used to sequence the TCRbeta CDR3 regions. Held by TCRdb, this immuneACCESS table contains in-frame sequences only and omits some clones. Under half of the omission traces to an unresolved V gene where checked; the cause of the rest is unknown. For this sample the table gives approximately 20,000 clones, of which about 83% were detected only once. The ten largest clones add up to approximately 23% of the sample. The paper as a whole reports these results and caveats: At doses of 0.1 to 3.0 mg/kg, clonal expansion of both CD4+ and CD8+ blood T cells was observed from baseline to week 6. In the 0.1-3.0 mg/kg groups, partial responders had among the lowest normalized peripheral clonal expansion, particularly in CD8+ T cells. After ivuxolimab, more expanded clones were found on average in CD8+ T cells than in CD4+ T cells. Low levels of normalized T-cell clonal expansion were also seen in some patients who did not respond. The antigen specificity of the clonally expanded peripheral T cells was not determined.

V ends up 8 bases short and J 5 bases short, with an unmatched junction base count of 6. Via the germline V gene (reference sequence), CDR1 is MNHEY and CDR2 SMNVEV. The CDR3 measures 14 amino acids from cysteine to phenylalanine. The CDR3 DNA has 42 bases and is translated from base 1. Patients with autoimmune disease history or receiving systemic immunosuppression were excluded from the trial. Peripheral blood for TCR sequencing was collected from all dose cohorts at baseline, on cycle 4 day 1, and on cycle 7 day 1. Samples were obtained from an open-label, multicenter, first-in-human phase I dose-escalation trial of ivuxolimab. Adults with locally advanced or metastatic melanoma, renal cell, hepatocellular, or head and neck squamous cell carcinoma were enrolled in the trial. Before TCR sequencing, CD4+ T cells and CD8+ T cells from peripheral blood were sorted into separate populations.

The sample here was CD4+ or CD8+ T cells sorted from blood, taken in a trial of the OX40 agonist ivuxolimab. The clonotype was recovered from an adult with an advanced solid tumor such as melanoma, head and neck, liver or kidney cancer. The rearranged chain carries TRBV27 and TRBJ1-5, with 10 middle bases fitting TRBD1. The CDR3 region: CASSGQGGYQPQHF. At the DNA level, the sequence is TGTGCCAGCTCTGGACAGGGGGGTTATCAGCCCCAGCATTTT.